This T cell receptor beta chain was identified during a study of PD-1 blockade in classical Hodgkin lymphoma. Findings and caveats of the study: Before treatment, TCR diversity in newly diagnosed patients was reportedly lower than in healthy donors.

Only in-frame clones appear in the TCRdb table, and some are missing; sequencing was by immunoSEQ multiplex PCR. The table shows 75,000 to 95,000 clones, with 83% occurring only once. The CDR3 has 16 residues. Trimming left V 2 bases short and J 0 bases short, with 13 bases between. CDR1 and CDR2 (germline): SGHTA, FQGTGA. Time point described: cycle 4 day 1 (C4D1), after more than five weeks of nivolumab. There was relapse after autologous stem cell transplantation in every patient, and there was variation in brentuximab vedotin exposure. Of note for this clone: Its specificity is unknown.

The TCR comes from a human donor with classical Hodgkin lymphoma. The chain is built from TRBV7-3 and TRBJ1-1, with D possibly being TRBD1 (5 bases). The sample consisted of peripheral blood mononuclear cells (PBMCs), taken before the fourth cycle of nivolumab. The CDR3 protein is CASSLGAAGLNTEAFF. The DNA for the CDR3 is TGTGCCAGCAGCTTAGGGGCAGCGGGCCTGAACACTGAAGCTTTCTTT.